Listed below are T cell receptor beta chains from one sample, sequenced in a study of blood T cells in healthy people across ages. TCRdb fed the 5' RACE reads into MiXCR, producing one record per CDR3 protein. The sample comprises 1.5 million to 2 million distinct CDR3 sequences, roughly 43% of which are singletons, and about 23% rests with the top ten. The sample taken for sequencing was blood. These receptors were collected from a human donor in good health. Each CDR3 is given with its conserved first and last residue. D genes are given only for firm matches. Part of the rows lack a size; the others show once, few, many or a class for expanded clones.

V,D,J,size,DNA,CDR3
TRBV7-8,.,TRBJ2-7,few,TGTGCCAGCAGTTTGGGGTGGACCTACGAGCAGTACTTC,CASSLGWTYEQYF
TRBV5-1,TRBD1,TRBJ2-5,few,TGCGCCAGCAGCTTGAGCCCGGGACAGGGAGGCGGGGAGACCCAGTACTTC,CASSLSPGQGGGETQYF
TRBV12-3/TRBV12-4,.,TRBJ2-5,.,TGTGCCAGCAGTTTCGGAAGCAGGGGTGAGACCCAGTACTTC,CASSFGSRGETQYF
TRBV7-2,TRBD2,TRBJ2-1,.,TGTGCCAGCAGGTTCTCCGGGACTAGCAGGAATGAGCAGTTCTTC,CASRFSGTSRNEQFF
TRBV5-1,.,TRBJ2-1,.,TGCGCCAGCAGCTTGGCCCTAGTAGAAGGCAATGAGCAGTTCTTC,CASSLALVEGNEQFF
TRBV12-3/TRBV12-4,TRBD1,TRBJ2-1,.,TGTGCCAGCAGTCTTGGGACAGGGACTGAGCAGTTCTTC,CASSLGTGTEQFF
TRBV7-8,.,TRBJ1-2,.,TGCGCCAGCAGTCTCAGATACATAAACTATGGCTACACCTTC,CASSLRYINYGYTF
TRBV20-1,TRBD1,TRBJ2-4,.,TGCAGTGCTAGAAAGGATGGAGAGGGGGCGAGAAACATTCAGTACTTC,CSARKDGEGARNIQYF
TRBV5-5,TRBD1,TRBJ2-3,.,TGTGCCAGCAGCTCTGACAGGGGAAGCATAGATACGCAGTATTTT,CASSSDRGSIDTQYF
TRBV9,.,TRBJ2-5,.,TGTGCCAGCAGCGTAACCGGGACCCGACAGTACCAAGAGACCCAGTACTTC,CASSVTGTRQYQETQYF
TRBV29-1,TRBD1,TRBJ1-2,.,TGCAGCGTTTCCCCAGGGGGATGGGGTGGCTACACCTTC,CSVSPGGWGGYTF
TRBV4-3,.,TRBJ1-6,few,TGCGCCAGCAGCCAAGTGTGGGGCGGGGGAGGTTTACCCCTCCACTTT,CASSQVWGGGGLPLHF
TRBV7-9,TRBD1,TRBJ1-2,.,TGTGCCGGCAGGCCGGACAGGTTCGACTATGGCTACACCTTC,CAGRPDRFDYGYTF
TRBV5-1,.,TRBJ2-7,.,TGCGCCAGCAGCTTGCATTTGGGGCAGAACTCCTACGAGCAGTACTTC,CASSLHLGQNSYEQYF
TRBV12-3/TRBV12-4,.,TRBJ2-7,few,TGTGCCAGCAGTTTATTAGTCTTCTCCTACGAGCAGTACTTC,CASSLLVFSYEQYF
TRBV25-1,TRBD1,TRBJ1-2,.,TGTGCCAGCAGTGAGTTCCTACAGGGGGATAACTATGGCTACACCTTC,CASSEFLQGDNYGYTF
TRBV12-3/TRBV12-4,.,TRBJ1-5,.,TGTGCCAGCAGTTGGGGCAGGGAAAAAGGATGGAATCAGCCCCAGCATTTT,CASSWGREKGWNQPQHF
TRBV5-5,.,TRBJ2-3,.,TGTGCCAGCAGCTTGGCAGGACAGCGCTACACAGATACGCAGTATTTT,CASSLAGQRYTDTQYF
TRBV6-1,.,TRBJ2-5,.,TGTGCCAGCAGTGGAAGGAAGGTTATAGAAGAGACCCAGTACTTC,CASSGRKVIEETQYF
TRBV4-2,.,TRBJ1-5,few,TGTGCCAGCAGCCAAGAGCCAGATTATAGCAATCAGCCCCAGCATTTT,CASSQEPDYSNQPQHF
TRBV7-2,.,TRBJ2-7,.,TGTGCCAGCAGCTTGGGGTCGGTCAGGGACGGCGAGCAGTACTTC,CASSLGSVRDGEQYF
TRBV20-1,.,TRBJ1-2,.,TGCAGTGCCAGGGACATTTCTAACTATGGCTACACCTTC,CSARDISNYGYTF
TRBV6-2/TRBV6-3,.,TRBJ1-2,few,TGTGCCAGCAGCAGCCGGGACGGCAATGGCTACACCTTC,CASSSRDGNGYTF
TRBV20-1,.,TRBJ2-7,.,TGCAGTGCTCCAACCAGTAGCTCCTACGAGCAGTACTTC,CSAPTSSSYEQYF
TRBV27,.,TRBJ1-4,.,TGTGCCAGTGCGGATGCAACTAATGAAAAACTGTTTTTT,CASADATNEKLFF
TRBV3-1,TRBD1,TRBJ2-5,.,TGTGCCAGCAGCCAAAAGAACGACCGGACAGGGAAAGAGACCCAGTACTTC,CASSQKNDRTGKETQYF
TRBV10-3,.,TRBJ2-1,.,TGCGCCATCAGTGAGTCGGCGGGGCTAAATCTAAGGAATGAGCAGTGCTTC,CAISESAGLNLRNEQCF
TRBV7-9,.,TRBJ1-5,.,TGTGCCAGCAGCTTAAACCTTATCTCTAGCAATCAGCCCCAGCATTTT,CASSLNLISSNQPQHF
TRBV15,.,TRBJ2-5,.,TGTGCCACCAGCGCTCGGCGTGGCCAGAGGGAAGAGACCCAGTACTTC,CATSARRGQREETQYF
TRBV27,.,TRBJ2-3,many,TGTGCCAGCAGTGGGGACTGGACCTCTGGTACGCAGTATTTT,CASSGDWTSGTQYF
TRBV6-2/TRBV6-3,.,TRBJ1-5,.,TGTGTCAGCAGCCCCCGGGCGGGGCATAGCAATCAGCCCCAGCATTTT,CVSSPRAGHSNQPQHF
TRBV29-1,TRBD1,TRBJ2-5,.,TGCAGCGTTGTTCTAGGACAGGGGGCTTCCCAGTACTTC,CSVVLGQGASQYF
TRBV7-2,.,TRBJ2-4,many,TGTGCCAGCAGCTCTCTCGGACAGCTCAAAAACATTCAGTACTTC,CASSSLGQLKNIQYF